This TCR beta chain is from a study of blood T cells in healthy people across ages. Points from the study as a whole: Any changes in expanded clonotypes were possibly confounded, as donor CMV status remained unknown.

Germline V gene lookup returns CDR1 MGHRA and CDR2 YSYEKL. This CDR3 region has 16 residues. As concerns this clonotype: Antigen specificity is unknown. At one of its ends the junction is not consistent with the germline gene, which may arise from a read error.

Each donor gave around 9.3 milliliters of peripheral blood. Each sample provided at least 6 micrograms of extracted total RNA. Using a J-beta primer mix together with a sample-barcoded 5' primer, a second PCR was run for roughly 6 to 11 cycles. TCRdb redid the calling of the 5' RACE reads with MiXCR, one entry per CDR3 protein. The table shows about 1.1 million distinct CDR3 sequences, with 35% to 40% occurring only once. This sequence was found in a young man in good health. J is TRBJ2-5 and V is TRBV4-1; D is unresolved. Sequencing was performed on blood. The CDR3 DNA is TGCGCCAGCAGCCAAGAAGGTGGTCAGATCCAAGAGACCCGGTACTTC. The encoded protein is CASSQEGGQIQETRYF.